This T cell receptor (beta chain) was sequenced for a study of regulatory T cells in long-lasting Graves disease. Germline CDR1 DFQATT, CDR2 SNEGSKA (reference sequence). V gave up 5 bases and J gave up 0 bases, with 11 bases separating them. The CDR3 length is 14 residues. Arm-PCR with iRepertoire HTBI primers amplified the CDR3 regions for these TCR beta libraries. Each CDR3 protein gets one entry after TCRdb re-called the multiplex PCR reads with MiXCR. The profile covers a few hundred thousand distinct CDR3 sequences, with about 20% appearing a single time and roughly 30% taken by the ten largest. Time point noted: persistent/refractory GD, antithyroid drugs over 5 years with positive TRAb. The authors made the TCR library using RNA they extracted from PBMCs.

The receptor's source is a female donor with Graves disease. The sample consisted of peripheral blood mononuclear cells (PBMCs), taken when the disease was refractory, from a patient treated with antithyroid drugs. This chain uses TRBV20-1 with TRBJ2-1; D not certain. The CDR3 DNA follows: TGCAGTGCTGAACGGGTGAGCTCCTACAATGAGCAGTTCTTC. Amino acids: CSAERVSSYNEQFF.